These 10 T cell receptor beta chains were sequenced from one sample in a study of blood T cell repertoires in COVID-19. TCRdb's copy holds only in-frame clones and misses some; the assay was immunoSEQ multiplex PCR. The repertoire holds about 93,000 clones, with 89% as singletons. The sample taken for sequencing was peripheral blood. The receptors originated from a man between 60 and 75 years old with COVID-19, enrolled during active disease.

The CDR3 reads CASSYSPTGGYTF. The DNA of the CDR3 is TGTGCCAGCAGTTACTCGCCTACAGGGGGCTACACCTTC. The rearrangement links TRBV6-5 to TRBJ1-2; TRBD1 is a possible D gene (6 bases). The V and J ends lost 0 bases and 8 bases respectively, with 10 bases between them. Germline assignment: CDR1 MNHEY and CDR2 SVGAGI. CDR3 size: 13 residues.

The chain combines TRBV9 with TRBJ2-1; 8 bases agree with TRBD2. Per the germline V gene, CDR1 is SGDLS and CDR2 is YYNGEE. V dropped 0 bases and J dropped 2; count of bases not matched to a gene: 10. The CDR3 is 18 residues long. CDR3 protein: CASSVDGEREWPYNEQFF. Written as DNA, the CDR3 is TGTGCCAGCAGCGTAGATGGGGAGCGGGAGTGGCCCTACAATGAGCAGTTCTTC.

The chain's CDR3 is CASSPRDRPGTEAFF. As DNA, the CDR3 is TGTGCCAGCAGTCCCCGGGACAGGCCGGGAACTGAAGCTTTCTTT. The chain recombines TRBV11-3 with TRBJ1-1; 8 nucleotides align to TRBD1. Trimming at V came to 6 bases and at J to 5 bases, leaving 11 bases not matched to a gene. CDR3 length: 15 amino acids. Germline CDR1 reads SGHNT; CDR2 reads YENEEA.

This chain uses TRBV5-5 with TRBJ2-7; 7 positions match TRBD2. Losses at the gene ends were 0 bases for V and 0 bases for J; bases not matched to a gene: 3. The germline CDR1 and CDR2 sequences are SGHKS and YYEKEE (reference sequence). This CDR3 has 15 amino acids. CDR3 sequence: CASSLGPGGSYEQYF. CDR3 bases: TGTGCCAGCAGCTTGGGACCGGGGGGCTCCTACGAGCAGTACTTC.

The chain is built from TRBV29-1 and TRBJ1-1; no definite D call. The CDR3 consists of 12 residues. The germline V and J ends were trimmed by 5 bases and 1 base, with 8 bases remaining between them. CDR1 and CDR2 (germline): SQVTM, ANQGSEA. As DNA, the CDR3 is TGCAGCGTTAACGAGGGGAACACTGAAGCTTTCTTT. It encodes CSVNEGNTEAFF.

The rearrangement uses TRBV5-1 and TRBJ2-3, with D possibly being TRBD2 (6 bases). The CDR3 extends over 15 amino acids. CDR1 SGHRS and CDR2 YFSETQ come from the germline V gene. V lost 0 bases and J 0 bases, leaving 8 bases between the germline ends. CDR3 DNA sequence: TGCGCCAGCAGCTTGGAAGGGAGGAGCACAGATACGCAGTATTTT. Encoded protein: CASSLEGRSTDTQYF.

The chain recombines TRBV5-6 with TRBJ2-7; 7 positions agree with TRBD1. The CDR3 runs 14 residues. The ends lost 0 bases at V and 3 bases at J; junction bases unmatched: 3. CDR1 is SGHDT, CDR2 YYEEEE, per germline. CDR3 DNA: TGTGCCAGCAGCTTGGGGGACAGCCACTACGAGCAGTACTTC. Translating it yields CASSLGDSHYEQYF. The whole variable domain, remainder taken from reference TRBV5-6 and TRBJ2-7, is DAGVTQSPTHLIKTRGQQVTLRCSPKSGHDTVSWYQQALGQGPQFIFQYYEEEERQRGNFPDRFSGHQFPNYSSELNVNALLLGDSALYLCASSLGDSHYEQYFGPGTRLTVT.

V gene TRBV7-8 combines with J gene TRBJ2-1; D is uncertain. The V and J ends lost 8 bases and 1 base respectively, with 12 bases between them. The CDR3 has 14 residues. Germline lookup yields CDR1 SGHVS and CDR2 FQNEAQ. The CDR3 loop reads CASASETSYNEQFF. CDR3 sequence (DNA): TGTGCCAGCGCGTCGGAGACTTCCTACAATGAGCAGTTCTTC.

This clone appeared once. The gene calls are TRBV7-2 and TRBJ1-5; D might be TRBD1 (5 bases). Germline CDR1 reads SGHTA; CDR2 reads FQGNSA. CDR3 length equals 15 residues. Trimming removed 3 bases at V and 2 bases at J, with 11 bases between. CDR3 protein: CASSFPGEGNQPQHF. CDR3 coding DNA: TGTGCCAGCAGCTTTCCGGGGGAGGGCAATCAGCCCCAGCATTTT.

The CDR3 loop reads CASSLAPSGRGFPYNEQFF. The CDR3 coding sequence is TGTGCCAGCAGCTTAGCGCCTAGCGGGAGAGGCTTCCCCTACAATGAGCAGTTCTTC. The chain employs TRBV7-6 and TRBJ2-1, with 10 positions matching TRBD2. Trimming at V came to 0 bases and at J to 2 bases, leaving 10 bases not matched to a gene. The CDR3 loop spans 19 amino acids. Germline V lookup: CDR1 SGHVS, CDR2 FNYEAQ.